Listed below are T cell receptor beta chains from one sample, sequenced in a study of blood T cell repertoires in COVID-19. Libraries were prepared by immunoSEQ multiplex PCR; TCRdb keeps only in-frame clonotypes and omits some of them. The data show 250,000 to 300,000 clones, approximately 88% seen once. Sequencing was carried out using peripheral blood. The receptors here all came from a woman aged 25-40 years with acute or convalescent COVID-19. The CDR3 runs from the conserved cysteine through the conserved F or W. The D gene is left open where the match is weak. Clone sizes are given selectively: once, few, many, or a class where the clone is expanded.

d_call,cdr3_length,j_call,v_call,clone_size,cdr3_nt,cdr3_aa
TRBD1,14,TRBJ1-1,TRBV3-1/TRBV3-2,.,TGTGCCAGCATACCAAAGGGGGCTAGCACTGAAGCTTTCTTT,CASIPKGASTEAFF
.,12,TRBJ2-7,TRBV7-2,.,TGTGCCAGCAGCTTAGCGGGTGGAGTACAGTACTTC,CASSLAGGVQYF
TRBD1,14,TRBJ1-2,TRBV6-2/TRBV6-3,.,TGTGCCAGCAGTGACTCCGGGACAGGGGGTGGCTACACCTTC,CASSDSGTGGGYTF
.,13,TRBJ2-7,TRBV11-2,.,TGTGCCAGCAGCCATGACCTGGGGGGCGAGCAGTACTTC,CASSHDLGGEQYF
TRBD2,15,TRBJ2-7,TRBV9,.,TGTGCCAGCGGAAAGACTAGCGGGAGTAGAAGCGAGCAGTACTTC,CASGKTSGSRSEQYF
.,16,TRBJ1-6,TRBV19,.,TGTGCCAGTAGTTCCGGGGGGGATCCCTATAATTCACCCCTCCACTTT,CASSSGGDPYNSPLHF
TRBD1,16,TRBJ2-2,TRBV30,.,TGTGCCTGGAGTCATCCGGGACAGGGTCGAACCGGGGAGCTGTTTTTT,CAWSHPGQGRTGELFF
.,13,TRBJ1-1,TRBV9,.,TGTGCCAGCAGCGTATCACAGACCTCTGAAGCTTTCTTT,CASSVSQTSEAFF
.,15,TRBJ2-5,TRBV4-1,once,TGCGCCAGCAGCCAAGAGGGCCTAGCTGAGGAGACCCAGTACTTC,CASSQEGLAEETQYF
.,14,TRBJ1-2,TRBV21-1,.,TGTGCCAGCAGCAATTCCCGGGTACCCTATGGCTACACCTTC,CASSNSRVPYGYTF